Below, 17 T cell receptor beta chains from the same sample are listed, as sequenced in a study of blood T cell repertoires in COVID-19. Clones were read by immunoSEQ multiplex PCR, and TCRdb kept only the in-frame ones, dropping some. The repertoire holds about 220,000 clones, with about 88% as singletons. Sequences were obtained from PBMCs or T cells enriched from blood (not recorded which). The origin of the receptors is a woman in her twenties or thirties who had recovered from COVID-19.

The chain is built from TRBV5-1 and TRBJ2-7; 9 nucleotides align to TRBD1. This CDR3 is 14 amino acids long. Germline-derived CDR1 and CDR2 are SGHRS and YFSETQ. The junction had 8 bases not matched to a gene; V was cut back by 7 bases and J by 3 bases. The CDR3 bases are TGCGCCAGCTCGAAGTCGACAGGGGGCTACGAGCAGTACTTC. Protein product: CASSKSTGGYEQYF.

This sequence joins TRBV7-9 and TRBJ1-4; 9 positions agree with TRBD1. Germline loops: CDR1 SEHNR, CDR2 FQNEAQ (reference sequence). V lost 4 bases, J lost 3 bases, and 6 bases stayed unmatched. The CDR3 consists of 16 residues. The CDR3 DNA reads TGTGCCAGCAGCTCGAACCGGGACAGGGCTAATGAAAAACTGTTTTTT. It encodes CASSSNRDRANEKLFF.

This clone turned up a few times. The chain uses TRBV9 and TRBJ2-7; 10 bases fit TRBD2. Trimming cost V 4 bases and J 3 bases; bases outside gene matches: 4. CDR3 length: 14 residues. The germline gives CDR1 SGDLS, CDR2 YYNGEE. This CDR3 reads CASSQASGGYEQYF. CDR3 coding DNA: TGTGCCAGCAGCCAGGCTAGCGGGGGCTACGAGCAGTACTTC. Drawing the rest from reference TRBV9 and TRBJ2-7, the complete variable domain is DSGVTQTPKHLITATGQRVTLRCSPRSGDLSVYWYQQSLDQGLQFLIQYYNGEERAKGNILERFSAQQFPDLHSELNLSSLELGDSALYFCASSQASGGYEQYFGPGTRLTVT.

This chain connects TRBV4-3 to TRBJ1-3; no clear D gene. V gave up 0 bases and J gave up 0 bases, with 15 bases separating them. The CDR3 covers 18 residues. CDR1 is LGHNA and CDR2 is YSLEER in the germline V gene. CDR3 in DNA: TGCGCCAGCAGCCAAGATTCATTGCACGGTGACTCTGGAAACACCATATATTTT. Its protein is CASSQDSLHGDSGNTIYF.

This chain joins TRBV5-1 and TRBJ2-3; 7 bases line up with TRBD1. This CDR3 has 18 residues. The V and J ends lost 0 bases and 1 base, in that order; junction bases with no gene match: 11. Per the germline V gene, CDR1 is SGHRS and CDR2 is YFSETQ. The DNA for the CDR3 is TGCGCCAGCAGCTTGGAAGGGGACAGATCGGGCGGCACAGATACGCAGTATTTT. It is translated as CASSLEGDRSGGTDTQYF.

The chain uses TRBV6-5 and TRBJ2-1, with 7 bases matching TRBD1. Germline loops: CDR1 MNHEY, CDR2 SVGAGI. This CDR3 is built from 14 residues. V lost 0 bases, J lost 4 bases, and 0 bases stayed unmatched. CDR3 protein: CASSYSGQYNEQFF. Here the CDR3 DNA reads TGTGCCAGCAGTTACTCGGGACAGTACAATGAGCAGTTCTTC.

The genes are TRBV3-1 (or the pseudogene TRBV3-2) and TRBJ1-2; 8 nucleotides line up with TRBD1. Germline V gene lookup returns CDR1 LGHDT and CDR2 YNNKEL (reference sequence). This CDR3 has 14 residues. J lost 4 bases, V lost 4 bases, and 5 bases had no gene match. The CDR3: CASSPAGGPYGYTF. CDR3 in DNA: TGTGCCAGCAGCCCAGCAGGGGGCCCCTATGGCTACACCTTC.

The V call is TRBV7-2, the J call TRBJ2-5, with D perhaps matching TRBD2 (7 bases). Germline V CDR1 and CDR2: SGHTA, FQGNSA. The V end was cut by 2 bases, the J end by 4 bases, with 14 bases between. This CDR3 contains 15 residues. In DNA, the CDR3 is TGTGCCAGCAGCTTATTTGGGGGGGGGCGAGAGACCCAGTACTTC. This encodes CASSLFGGGRETQYF. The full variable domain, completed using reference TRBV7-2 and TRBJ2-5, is GAGVSQSPSNKVTEKGKDVELRCDPISGHTALYWYRQSLGQGLEFLIYFQGNSAPDKSGLPSDRFSAERTGGSVSTLTIQRTQQEDSAVYLCASSLFGGGRETQYFGPGTRLLVL.

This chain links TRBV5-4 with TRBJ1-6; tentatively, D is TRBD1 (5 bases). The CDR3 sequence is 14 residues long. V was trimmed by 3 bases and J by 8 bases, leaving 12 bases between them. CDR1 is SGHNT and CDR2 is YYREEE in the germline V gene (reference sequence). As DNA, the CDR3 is TGTGCCAGCAGCTCCCAGGGAAACGATTCACCCCTCCACTTT. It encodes CASSSQGNDSPLHF. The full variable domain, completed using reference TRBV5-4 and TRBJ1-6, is ETGVTQSPTHLIKTRGQQVTLRCSSQSGHNTVSWYQQALGQGPQFIFQYYREEENGRGNFPPRFSGLQFPNYSSELNVNALELDDSALYLCASSSQGNDSPLHFGNGTRLTVT.

Here the CDR3 reads CASYTTGGEQYF. In DNA form, the CDR3 reads TGCGCCAGCTACACAACAGGGGGTGAGCAGTACTTC. The chain is built from TRBV5-1 and TRBJ2-7; 8 nucleotides agree with TRBD1. The CDR3 consists of 12 residues. The J segment lost 7 bases and the V segment lost 7 bases, leaving 7 bases of the junction unmatched. Germline CDR1 SGHRS, CDR2 YFSETQ.

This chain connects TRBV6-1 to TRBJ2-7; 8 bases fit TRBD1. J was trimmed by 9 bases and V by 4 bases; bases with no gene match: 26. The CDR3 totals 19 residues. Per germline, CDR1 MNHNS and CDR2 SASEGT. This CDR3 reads CASSAEPGQATSEGYGQYF. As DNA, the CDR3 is TGTGCCAGCAGTGCTGAACCGGGACAGGCTACCAGTGAGGGATATGGGCAGTACTTC.

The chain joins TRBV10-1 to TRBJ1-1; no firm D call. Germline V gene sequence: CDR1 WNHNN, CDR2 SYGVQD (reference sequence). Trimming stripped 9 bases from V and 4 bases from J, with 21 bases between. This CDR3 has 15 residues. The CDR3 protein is CARDPGGQRLTEAFF. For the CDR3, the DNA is TGCGCCAGGGATCCGGGAGGGCAAAGGCTCACTGAAGCTTTCTTT.

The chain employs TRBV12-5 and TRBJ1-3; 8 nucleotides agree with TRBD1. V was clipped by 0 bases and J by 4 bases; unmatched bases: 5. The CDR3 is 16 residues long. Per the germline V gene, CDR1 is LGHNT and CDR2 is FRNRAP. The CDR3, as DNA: TGTGCTAGTGGTTTGGTACTAGGGGACAGGGGAAACACCATATATTTT. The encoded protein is CASGLVLGDRGNTIYF.

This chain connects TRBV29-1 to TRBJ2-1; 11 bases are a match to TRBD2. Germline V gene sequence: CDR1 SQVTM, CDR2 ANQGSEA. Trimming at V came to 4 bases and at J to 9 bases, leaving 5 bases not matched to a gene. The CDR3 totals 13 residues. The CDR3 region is CSVGASGGLEQFF. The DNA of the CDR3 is TGCAGCGTTGGGGCTAGCGGGGGGCTTGAGCAGTTCTTC.

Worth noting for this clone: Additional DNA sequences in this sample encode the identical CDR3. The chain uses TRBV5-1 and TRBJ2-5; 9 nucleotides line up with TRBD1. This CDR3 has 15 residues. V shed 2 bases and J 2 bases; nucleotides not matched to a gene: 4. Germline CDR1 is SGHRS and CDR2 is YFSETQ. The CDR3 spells CASSFGDRGQETQYF. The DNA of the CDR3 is TGCGCCAGCAGCTTCGGTGACAGGGGGCAAGAGACCCAGTACTTC.

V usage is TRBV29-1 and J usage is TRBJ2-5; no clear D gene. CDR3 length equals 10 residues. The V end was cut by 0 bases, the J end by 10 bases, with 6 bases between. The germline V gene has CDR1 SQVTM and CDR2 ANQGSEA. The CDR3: CSVEESYQYF. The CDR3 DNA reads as TGCAGCGTTGAAGAATCCTACCAGTACTTC.

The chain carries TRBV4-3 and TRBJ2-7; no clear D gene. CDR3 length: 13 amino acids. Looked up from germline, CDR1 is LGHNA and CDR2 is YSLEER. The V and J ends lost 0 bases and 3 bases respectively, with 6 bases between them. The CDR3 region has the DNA TGCGCCAGCAGCCAAGATGTACTCTACGAGCAGTACTTC. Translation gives CASSQDVLYEQYF.